This T cell receptor (beta chain) was retrieved from a study of blood T cell repertoires in COVID-19. CDR3 length equals 14 residues. The V segment lost 3 bases and the J segment 5 bases; nucleotides outside the gene matches: 4. Germline-derived CDR1 and CDR2 are ENHRY and SYGVKD. In the authors' methods: Amplification of reference gene primers provided the estimated nucleated cell counts. The repertoire was sequenced with immunoSEQ multiplex PCR; TCRdb's copy has only in-frame clones and lacks some. From that table come the V and J calls and clone size; the DNA was used to work out D and trimming. The sample lists roughly 20,000 clones; approximately 90% were seen once.

The genes are TRBV10-3 and TRBJ2-1, with 7 positions matching TRBD2. Sequenced: peripheral blood. The source is a human donor in a cohort sampled during active COVID-19. The CDR3 DNA reads as TGTGCCATCAGTGAATGGGGGGGGGACAATGAGCAGTTCTTC. It codes for CAISEWGGDNEQFF.